These 23 T cell receptor beta chains came from one sample sequenced in a study of monozygotic twins with inflammatory bowel disease. TCRdb reprocessed the 5' RACE reads; each CDR3 protein has one entry and no DNA is given. This repertoire comprises roughly 330,000 distinct CDR3 sequences; its ten largest clones make up 2% to 2.5%. The sample comprised blood. Receptors were obtained from a human donor with ulcerative colitis or Crohn's disease, or a healthy co-twin of an affected twin (not recorded which).

The V and J genes are TRBV2 and TRBJ2-1; with no DNA, the TCRdb D assignment of TRBD1 cannot be verified. There are 14 residues in the CDR3. Germline V gene data show CDR1 as SNHLY and CDR2 as FYNNEI. CDR3 amino acids: CASVGGQGLGEQFF.

This chain joins TRBV6-1 and TRBJ2-7; the D gene TCRdb calls, TRBD1, cannot be checked with no DNA. The germline V gene has CDR1 MNHNS and CDR2 SASEGT. The CDR3 runs to 16 residues. This chain's CDR3 is CASSPQGRGGSYEQYF.

The rearrangement uses TRBV7-9 and TRBJ2-1; the D gene TCRdb calls, TRBD2, cannot be checked with no DNA. The CDR3 is 16 amino acids. The germline CDR1 and CDR2 sequences are SEHNR and FQNEAQ (reference sequence). This CDR3 reads CASSSLLAGTYNEQFF.

V is TRBV20-1 and J is TRBJ2-7; TCRdb indicates TRBD1, and absent DNA this call remains unverified. Germline CDR1 and CDR2: DFQATT and SNEGSKA (reference sequence). CDR3 size: 13 residues. This chain's CDR3 is CSASEQGIYEQYF.

The V call is TRBV27, the J call TRBJ2-7; the TCRdb call, TRBD1, lacks DNA for checking. The CDR3 loop spans 14 amino acids. Germline V CDR1 and CDR2: MNHEY, SMNVEV (reference sequence). This CDR3 reads CASSFGPGGYEQYF.

The chain uses TRBV27 and TRBJ2-6; checking the TCRdb D call of TRBD1 is not possible without DNA. CDR1 MNHEY and CDR2 SMNVEV come from the germline V gene (reference sequence). This CDR3 comprises 17 residues. The CDR3: CASSPWDRSSGANVLTF.

The chain couples TRBV5-1 to TRBJ2-2; TCRdb calls TRBD1, which cannot be checked without DNA. This CDR3 has 15 amino acids. The germline CDR1 and CDR2 sequences are SGHRS and YFSETQ. The CDR3 region is CASSLSGVNTGELFF.

This chain connects TRBV19 to TRBJ1-2; without DNA, the TCRdb call of TRBD1 cannot be checked. The CDR3 loop spans 12 amino acids. Germline V gene data show CDR1 as LNHDA and CDR2 as SQIVND (reference sequence). The chain's CDR3 is CASSPRSGGYTF.

The gene calls are TRBV7-2 and TRBJ2-2. Germline V gene sequence: CDR1 SGHTA, CDR2 FQGNSA. The CDR3 is 14 amino acids. The CDR3 here is CASSYGLNTGELFF. Looking up the rest from reference TRBV7-2 and TRBJ2-2 gives the full variable domain: GAGVSQSPSNKVTEKGKDVELRCDPISGHTALYWYRQSLGQGLEFLIYFQGNSAPDKSGLPSDRFSAERTGGSVSTLTIQRTQQEDSAVYLCASSYGLNTGELFFGEGSRLTVL.

The rearrangement joins TRBV12-3 or TRBV12-4 to TRBJ2-1; the TCRdb call, TRBD1, lacks DNA for checking. CDR3 length equals 16 residues. The CDR3 protein is CASSLSGTGADNEQFF.

V gene TRBV7-9 combines with J gene TRBJ1-2. Per the germline V gene, CDR1 is SEHNR and CDR2 is FQNEAQ (reference sequence). The CDR3 is 12 amino acids. The chain's CDR3 is CASSLGYDGYTF.

This chain uses TRBV12-3 or TRBV12-4 with TRBJ1-1; TCRdb calls TRBD1, which cannot be checked without DNA. The CDR3 extends over 15 amino acids. CDR3 in amino acids: CASTRGLFTNTEAFF.

This CDR3 reads CASSRVGKEAFF. This chain uses TRBV19 with TRBJ1-1. The CDR3 totals 12 residues. CDR1 is LNHDA, CDR2 SQIVND, per germline (reference sequence).

The gene calls are TRBV6-1 and TRBJ1-6; TCRdb proposes TRBD1, but this gene call is untestable without DNA. The CDR3 loop spans 14 amino acids. In germline, CDR1 is MNHNS, CDR2 SASEGT. CDR3: CASSGRVQNSPLHF.

The chain links TRBV4-1 to TRBJ2-5. The CDR3 has 17 amino acids. Looked up from germline, CDR1 is MGHRA and CDR2 is YSYEKL. CDR3 in amino acids: CASSQDGYGHIQETQYF.

The chain uses TRBV7-8 and TRBJ2-3; the D gene TCRdb calls, TRBD1, cannot be checked with no DNA. The CDR3 has 15 residues. Germline loops: CDR1 SGHVS, CDR2 FQNEAQ. This CDR3 is CASSAAALPRDTQYF.

The rearrangement links TRBV18 to TRBJ2-7; with no DNA, the TCRdb D assignment of TRBD1 cannot be verified. Germline loops: CDR1 KGHSH, CDR2 LQKENI. This CDR3 contains 12 residues. Here the CDR3 reads CASSPGQGGQYF.

This rearrangement joins TRBV10-3 to TRBJ1-2. This CDR3 spans 12 amino acids. Germline CDR1 reads ENHRY; CDR2 reads SYGVKD. CDR3 sequence: CAIRGRANGYTF.

The genes are TRBV20-1 and TRBJ2-3; TCRdb returns TRBD2, unconfirmable since there is no DNA. The CDR3 totals 17 residues. Germline V gene sequence: CDR1 DFQATT, CDR2 SNEGSKA (reference sequence). This CDR3 is CSAHLRPLAGFSDTQYF.

This chain joins TRBV12-3 or TRBV12-4 and TRBJ2-7; the D call of TRBD2 rests on TCRdb alone, since no DNA is present to check it. The CDR3 totals 17 residues. CDR3 sequence reads: CASSSRGEGGWTYEQYF.

The rearrangement joins TRBV5-1 to TRBJ2-1; TCRdb's D call of TRBD1 is untestable without DNA. The CDR3 spans 14 residues. Looked up from germline, CDR1 is SGHRS and CDR2 is YFSETQ. The CDR3 loop is CASSLTGTYNEQFF.

The chain recombines TRBV7-9 with TRBJ2-1; TCRdb's D gene call, TRBD1, goes unchecked for lack of DNA. The CDR3 extends over 15 amino acids. Germline CDR1 is SEHNR and CDR2 is FQNEAQ (reference sequence). CDR3 amino acids: CASTLTVGSGNEQFF.

This chain links TRBV7-8 with TRBJ1-1. This CDR3 region has 16 residues. Looked up from germline, CDR1 is SGHVS and CDR2 is FQNEAQ. The CDR3 region is CASSLGLWGSSTEAFF.